A single sample gave rise to the 19 T cell receptor beta chains below, sequenced in a study of CD8 T cells in ankylosing spondylitis. In TCRdb, the 5' RACE reads were re-called with MiXCR into one record per CDR3 protein. The sample includes tens of thousands of distinct CDR3 sequences, around 27% of them seen just once. Sequencing input: blood, either unsorted or a sorted T cell fraction (not recorded which). All receptors come from a male donor with ankylosing spondylitis or in good health (not recorded which).

This clonotype has a handful of counts. The chain carries TRBV20-1 and TRBJ2-7, with 7 bases identical to TRBD1. There are 11 residues in the CDR3. Looked up from germline, CDR1 is DFQATT and CDR2 is SNEGSKA (reference sequence). The junction had 6 bases not matched to a gene; V was cut back by 8 bases and J by 5 bases. CDR3: CSPQQGNEQYF. For the CDR3, the DNA is TGCAGTCCCCAACAGGGGAACGAGCAGTACTTC.

The rearrangement uses TRBV27 and TRBJ2-7, with unresolved D. V dropped 0 bases and J dropped 7 bases, with 13 bases sitting between them. Germline V gene lookup returns CDR1 MNHEY and CDR2 SMNVEV (reference sequence). This CDR3 spans 14 amino acids. The CDR3 DNA sequence: TGTGCCAGCAGTTTATCGGGCAGCGATAGGGAGCAGTACTTC. Translated: CASSLSGSDREQYF.

The table lists this clonotype with a few counts. This chain connects TRBV28 to TRBJ1-5; D ambiguous. Germline V lookup: CDR1 MDHEN, CDR2 SYDVKM. This CDR3 is built from 15 residues. V dropped 4 bases and J dropped 1 base, with 11 bases sitting between them. The CDR3 protein is CASSYVYLSNQPQHF. The CDR3 nucleotides are TGTGCCAGCAGTTATGTCTACCTAAGCAATCAGCCCCAGCATTTT.

This clonotype has only a few counts. This chain connects TRBV28 to TRBJ1-5, with D possibly TRBD1 on 6 matching bases. The V gene's germline CDR1 is MDHEN and CDR2 SYDVKM. V lost 5 bases to trimming and J lost 7 bases, with 18 bases between them. The CDR3 spans 15 residues. The CDR3 DNA is TGTGCCAGCAGTCCCGTGGGCGGGGGGCGGCAGCCCCAGCATTTT. Its translation: CASSPVGGGRQPQHF.

The gene calls are TRBV5-1 and TRBJ2-3, with D possibly matching TRBD2 (6 bases). V was pared by 4 bases and J by 5 bases, with 8 bases between. The CDR3 has 12 amino acids. Germline CDR1 SGHRS, CDR2 YFSETQ. The DNA of the CDR3 is TGCGCCAGCAGCGGAGGGGAAGATACGCAGTATTTT. This gives the protein CASSGGEDTQYF. Full variable domain (outside the CDR3, taken from reference TRBV5-1 and TRBJ2-3): KAGVTQTPRYLIKTRGQQVTLSCSPISGHRSVSWYQQTPGQGLQFLFEYFSETQRNKGNFPGRFSGRQFSNSRSEMNVSTLELGDSALYLCASSGGEDTQYFGPGTRLTVL.

V gene TRBV20-1 combines with J gene TRBJ2-2; no reliable D call. Trimming pared 6 bases from V and 4 bases from J, leaving 12 bases between. Germline loops: CDR1 DFQATT, CDR2 SNEGSKA (reference sequence). CDR3 length: 13 amino acids. CDR3 sequence (DNA): TGCAGTGCCAACCTTGGACCCACCGGGGAGCTGTTTTTT. It codes for CSANLGPTGELFF.

The chain couples TRBV2 to TRBJ1-5; D may be TRBD1 (5 bases). The germline V gene encodes CDR1 SNHLY and CDR2 FYNNEI. V lost 6 bases, J lost 4 bases, and 10 bases lay in between. This CDR3 comprises 13 residues. CDR3 sequence reads: CASRGVLNQPQHF. The DNA for the CDR3 is TGTGCCAGCAGGGGGGTACTTAATCAGCCCCAGCATTTT.

The V and J genes are TRBV5-1 and TRBJ1-5; a weak D match, TRBD1 (6 bases). V dropped 4 bases and J dropped 6 bases, with 14 bases sitting between them. The CDR3 loop spans 14 amino acids. Germline CDR1 SGHRS, CDR2 YFSETQ. This chain's CDR3 is CASSPTGQSQPQHF. Written as DNA, the CDR3 is TGCGCCAGCAGCCCAACCGGACAGAGTCAGCCCCAGCATTTT.

The rearrangement links TRBV5-1 to TRBJ2-1; 8 bases line up with TRBD2. CDR1 is SGHRS and CDR2 is YFSETQ in the germline V gene. The V and J ends lost 7 bases and 14 bases, in that order; junction bases with no gene match: 14. The CDR3 is made up of 13 amino acids. Written as DNA, the CDR3 is TGCGCCAGCGGTGAACGCCGTCCGGGAGGGAAGTTCTTC. This encodes CASGERRPGGKFF.

V and J are TRBV20-1 and TRBJ2-1; possibly TRBD2 for D (5 bases). V was clipped by 3 bases and J by 5 bases, with 11 bases between them. The germline gives CDR1 DFQATT, CDR2 SNEGSKA (reference sequence). The CDR3 is 13 residues long. In DNA form, the CDR3 reads TGCAGTGCTAGTAGCGATCTTCACAATGAGCAGTTCTTC. Protein: CSASSDLHNEQFF.

This clonotype was observed a handful of times. The V gene is TRBV12-3 or TRBV12-4, the J gene TRBJ1-5; TRBD1 matches 7 bases. J gave up 3 bases and V 5 bases, and 4 bases lay outside the gene matches. The CDR3 length is 14 residues. As DNA, the CDR3 is TGTGCCAGCAGTGTCGGGACAGCCAATCAGCCCCAGCATTTT. This encodes CASSVGTANQPQHF.

The CDR3 DNA sequence: TGCGCCAGCAGCACCGACCGGGACACGATAGCCTACGAGCAGTACTTC. Translation: CASSTDRDTIAYEQYF. The chain couples TRBV5-1 to TRBJ2-7; D is perhaps TRBD1 (6 bases). The CDR3 totals 16 residues. Trimming removed 4 bases at V and 2 bases at J, with 19 bases between. Germline values: CDR1 SGHRS, CDR2 YFSETQ.

V is TRBV6-6 and J is TRBJ1-1; D is unresolved. CDR1 is MNHNY and CDR2 is SVGAGI in the germline V gene (reference sequence). This CDR3 has 13 amino acids. The V end lost 6 bases, the J end lost 6 bases, and 14 bases lay between the germline ends. The CDR3 nucleotides read TGTGCCAGCAGCCTACTTGACCTCTCTGAAGCTTTCTTT. Its translation is CASSLLDLSEAFF.

This clonotype appeared a few times. The V and J genes are TRBV18 and TRBJ1-2; D gene ambiguous. The V gene lost 3 bases and the J gene lost 2 bases, with 7 bases spanning the gap. The CDR3 consists of 13 residues. CDR1 and CDR2 (germline): KGHSH, LQKENI. CDR3 loop: CASSPTTNYGYTF. CDR3 in DNA: TGTGCCAGCTCACCGACGACAAACTATGGCTACACCTTC.

This clonotype has just a few counts. The CDR3 nucleotides are TGCAGTGCTAGAGCGGGCAGCGGGGGCTCCTACGAGCAGTACTTC. Translated: CSARAGSGGSYEQYF. V and J are TRBV20-1 and TRBJ2-7, with TRBD2 matching 8 bases. The CDR3 is 15 residues long. After removal of 1 base from V and 0 bases from J, the junction contained 5 bases not matched to a gene. The V gene's germline CDR1 is DFQATT and CDR2 SNEGSKA (reference sequence).

A single count supports this clonotype. The chain joins TRBV30 to TRBJ1-1, with D unresolved. Per germline, CDR1 GTSNPN and CDR2 SVGIG (reference sequence). This CDR3 comprises 14 residues. V gave up 0 bases and J gave up 1 base, with 9 bases separating them. The CDR3 DNA follows: TGTGCCTGGAGTGTAATGCGGAGGAACACTGAAGCTTTCTTT. It is translated as CAWSVMRRNTEAFF.

This clonotype came up a few times. The chain recombines TRBV20-1 with TRBJ2-5, with D perhaps matching TRBD2 (6 bases). Trimming took off 3 bases at V and 0 bases at J, with 14 bases between the two ends. This CDR3 is built from 15 residues. Germline lookup yields CDR1 DFQATT and CDR2 SNEGSKA (reference sequence). CDR3 protein: CSASYSAGYQETQYF. Written as DNA, the CDR3 is TGCAGTGCTAGTTATTCGGCGGGGTACCAAGAGACCCAGTACTTC.

The rearrangement uses TRBV15 and TRBJ1-6; TRBD1 might be the D (6 bases). V was trimmed by 0 bases and J by 2 bases, leaving 14 bases between them. Germline V gene sequence: CDR1 LNHNV, CDR2 YYDKDF (reference sequence). This CDR3 comprises 18 residues. CDR3 residues: CATSRDSGAKTYNSPLHF. In nucleotides, the CDR3 is TGTGCCACCAGCAGAGATTCAGGGGCGAAAACCTATAATTCACCCCTCCACTTT. Complete variable domain (other parts from reference TRBV15 and TRBJ1-6): DAMVIQNPRYQVTQFGKPVTLSCSQTLNHNVMYWYQQKSSQAPKLLFHYYDKDFNNEADTPDNFQSRRPNTSFCFLDIRSPGLGDTAMYLCATSRDSGAKTYNSPLHFGNGTRLTVT.

This clonotype was counted a few times. V usage is TRBV5-8 and J usage is TRBJ1-3; D not certain. This CDR3 has 14 amino acids. V shed 0 bases and J shed 1 base, with 5 bases lying between them. Germline CDR1 and CDR2: SGHTS and YDEGEE. CDR3 protein: CASSLGISGNTIYF. The CDR3 DNA follows: TGTGCCAGCAGCTTGGGGATTTCTGGAAACACCATATATTTT.